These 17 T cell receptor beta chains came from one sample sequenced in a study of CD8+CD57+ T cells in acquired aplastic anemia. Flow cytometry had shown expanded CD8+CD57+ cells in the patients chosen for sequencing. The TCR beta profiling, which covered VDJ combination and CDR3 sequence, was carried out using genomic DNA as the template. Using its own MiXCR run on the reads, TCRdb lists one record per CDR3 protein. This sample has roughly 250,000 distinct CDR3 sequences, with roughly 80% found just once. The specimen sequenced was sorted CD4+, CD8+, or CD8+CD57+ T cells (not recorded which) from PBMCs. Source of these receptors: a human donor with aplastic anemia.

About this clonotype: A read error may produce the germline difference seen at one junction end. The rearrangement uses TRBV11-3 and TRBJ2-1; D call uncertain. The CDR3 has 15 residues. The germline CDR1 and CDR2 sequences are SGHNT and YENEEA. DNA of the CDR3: TGTGCCAGCGGCTTAGATCTGACAACACTCAATGAGCAGTTCTTC. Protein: CASGLDLTTLNEQFF.

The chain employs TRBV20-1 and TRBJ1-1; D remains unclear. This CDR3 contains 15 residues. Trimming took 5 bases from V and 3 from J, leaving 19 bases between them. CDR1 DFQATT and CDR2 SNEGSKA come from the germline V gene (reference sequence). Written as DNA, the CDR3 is TGCAGTGCTCCATTCGTGGGATCCTACGACACTGAAGCTTTCTTT. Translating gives CSAPFVGSYDTEAFF.

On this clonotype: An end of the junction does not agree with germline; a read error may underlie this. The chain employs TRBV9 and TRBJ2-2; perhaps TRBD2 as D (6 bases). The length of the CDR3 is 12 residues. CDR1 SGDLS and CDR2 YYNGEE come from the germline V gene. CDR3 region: CASGLAGRNLYF. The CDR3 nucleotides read TGTGCCAGCGGATTAGCTGGGAGGAATCTGTACTTC.

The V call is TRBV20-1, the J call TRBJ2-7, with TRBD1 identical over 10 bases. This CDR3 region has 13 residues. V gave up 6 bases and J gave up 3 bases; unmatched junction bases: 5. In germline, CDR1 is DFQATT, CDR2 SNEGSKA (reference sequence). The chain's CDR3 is CSARQGADYEQYF. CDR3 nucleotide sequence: TGCAGTGCAAGACAGGGGGCGGACTACGAGCAGTACTTC.

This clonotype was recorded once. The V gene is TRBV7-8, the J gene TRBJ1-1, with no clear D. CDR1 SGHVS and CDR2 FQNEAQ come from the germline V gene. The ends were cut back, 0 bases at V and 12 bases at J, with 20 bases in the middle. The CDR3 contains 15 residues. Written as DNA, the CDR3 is TGTGCCAGCAGCTTAGCGGGAGCAGGCGACACGCAGTCTTTCTTT. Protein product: CASSLAGAGDTQSFF.

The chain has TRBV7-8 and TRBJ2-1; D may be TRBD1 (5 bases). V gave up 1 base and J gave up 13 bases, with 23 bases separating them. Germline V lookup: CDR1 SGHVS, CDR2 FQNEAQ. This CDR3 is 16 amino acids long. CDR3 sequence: CASSLGGGTDTHYQFF. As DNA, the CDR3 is TGTGCCAGCAGCTTAGGGGGCGGAACCGATACGCATTATCAGTTCTTC.

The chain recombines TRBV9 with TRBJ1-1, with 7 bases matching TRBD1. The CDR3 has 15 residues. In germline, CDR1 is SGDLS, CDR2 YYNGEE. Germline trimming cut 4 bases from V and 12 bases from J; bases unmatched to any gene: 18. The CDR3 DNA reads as TGTGCCAGCAGCTTACAGGGGATAGGGGAGACCGAGTCTTTCTTT. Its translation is CASSLQGIGETESFF.

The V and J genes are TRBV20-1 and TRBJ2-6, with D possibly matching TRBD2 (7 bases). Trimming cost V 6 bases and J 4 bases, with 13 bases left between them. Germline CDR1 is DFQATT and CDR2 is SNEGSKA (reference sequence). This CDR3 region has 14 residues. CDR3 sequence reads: CSATGGNGANVLTF. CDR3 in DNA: TGCAGTGCCACGGGGGGCAACGGGGCCAACGTCCTGACTTTC.

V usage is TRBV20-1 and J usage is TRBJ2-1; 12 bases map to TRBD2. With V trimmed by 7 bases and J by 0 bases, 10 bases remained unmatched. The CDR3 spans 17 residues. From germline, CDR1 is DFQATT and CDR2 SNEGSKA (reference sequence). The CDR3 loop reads CSVRWLAGGSSYNEQFF. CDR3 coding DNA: TGCAGTGTTAGGTGGCTAGCGGGGGGGAGCTCCTACAATGAGCAGTTCTTC.

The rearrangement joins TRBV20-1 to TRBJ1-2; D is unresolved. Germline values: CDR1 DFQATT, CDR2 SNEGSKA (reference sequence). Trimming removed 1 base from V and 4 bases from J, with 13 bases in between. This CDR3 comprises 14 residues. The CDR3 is CSARAAGIVYGYTF. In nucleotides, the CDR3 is TGCAGTGCTAGAGCGGCTGGGATAGTCTATGGCTACACCTTC.

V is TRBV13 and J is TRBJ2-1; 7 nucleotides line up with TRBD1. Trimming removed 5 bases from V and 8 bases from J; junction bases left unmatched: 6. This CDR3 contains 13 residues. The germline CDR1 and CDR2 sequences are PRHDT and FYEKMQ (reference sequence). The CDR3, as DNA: TGTGCCAGCAGCACAAGACAGGGCGATGAGCAGTTCTTC. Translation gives CASSTRQGDEQFF. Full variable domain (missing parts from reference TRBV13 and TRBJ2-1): AAGVIQSPRHLIKEKRETATLKCYPIPRHDTVYWYQQGPGQDPQFLISFYEKMQSDKGSIPDRFSAQQFSDYHSELNMSSLELGDSALYFCASSTRQGDEQFFGPGTRLTVL.

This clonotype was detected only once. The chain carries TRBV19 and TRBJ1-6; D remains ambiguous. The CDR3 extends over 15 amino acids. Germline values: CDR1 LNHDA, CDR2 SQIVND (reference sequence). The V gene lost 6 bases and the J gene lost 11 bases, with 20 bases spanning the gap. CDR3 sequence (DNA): TGTGCCAGTAGCGGTTACGAAAAGGGCAATCCACCCCTCCACTTT. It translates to CASSGYEKGNPPLHF.

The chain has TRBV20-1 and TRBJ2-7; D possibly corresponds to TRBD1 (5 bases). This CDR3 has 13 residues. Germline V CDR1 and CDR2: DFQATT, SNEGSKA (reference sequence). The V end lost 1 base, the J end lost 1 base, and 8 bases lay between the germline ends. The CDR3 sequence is CSARGRDSYEQYF. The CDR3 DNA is TGCAGTGCTAGAGGCAGGGATTCCTACGAGCAGTACTTC.

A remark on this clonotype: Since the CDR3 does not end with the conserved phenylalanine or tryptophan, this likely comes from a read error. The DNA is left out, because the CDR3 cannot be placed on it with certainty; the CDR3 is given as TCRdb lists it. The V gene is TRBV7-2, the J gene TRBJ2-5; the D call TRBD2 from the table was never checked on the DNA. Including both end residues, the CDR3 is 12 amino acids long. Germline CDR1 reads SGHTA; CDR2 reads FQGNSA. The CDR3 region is CASSLGRDGLFY.

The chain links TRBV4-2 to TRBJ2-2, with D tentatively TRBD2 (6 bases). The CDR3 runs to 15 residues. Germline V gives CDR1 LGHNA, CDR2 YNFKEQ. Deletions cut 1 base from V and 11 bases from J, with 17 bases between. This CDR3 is CASSQVSASADELFF. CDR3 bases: TGTGCCAGCAGCCAAGTGTCGGCTAGCGCGGATGAGCTGTTTTTT.

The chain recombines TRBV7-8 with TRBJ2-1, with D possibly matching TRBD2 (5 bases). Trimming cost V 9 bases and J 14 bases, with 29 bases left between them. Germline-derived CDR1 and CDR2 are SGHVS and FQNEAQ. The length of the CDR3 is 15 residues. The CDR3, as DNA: TGTGCCAGTAGCATAGCTGGAGGAGCCCAGTATGTCGAGTTCTTC. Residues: CASSIAGGAQYVEFF.

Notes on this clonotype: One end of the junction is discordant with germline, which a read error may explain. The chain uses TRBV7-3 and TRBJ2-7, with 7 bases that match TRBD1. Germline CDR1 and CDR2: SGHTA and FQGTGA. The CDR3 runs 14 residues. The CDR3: CASSGQANAYEQCF. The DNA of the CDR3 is TGTGCCAGCTCCGGACAGGCAAACGCCTATGAGCAGTGCTTC.